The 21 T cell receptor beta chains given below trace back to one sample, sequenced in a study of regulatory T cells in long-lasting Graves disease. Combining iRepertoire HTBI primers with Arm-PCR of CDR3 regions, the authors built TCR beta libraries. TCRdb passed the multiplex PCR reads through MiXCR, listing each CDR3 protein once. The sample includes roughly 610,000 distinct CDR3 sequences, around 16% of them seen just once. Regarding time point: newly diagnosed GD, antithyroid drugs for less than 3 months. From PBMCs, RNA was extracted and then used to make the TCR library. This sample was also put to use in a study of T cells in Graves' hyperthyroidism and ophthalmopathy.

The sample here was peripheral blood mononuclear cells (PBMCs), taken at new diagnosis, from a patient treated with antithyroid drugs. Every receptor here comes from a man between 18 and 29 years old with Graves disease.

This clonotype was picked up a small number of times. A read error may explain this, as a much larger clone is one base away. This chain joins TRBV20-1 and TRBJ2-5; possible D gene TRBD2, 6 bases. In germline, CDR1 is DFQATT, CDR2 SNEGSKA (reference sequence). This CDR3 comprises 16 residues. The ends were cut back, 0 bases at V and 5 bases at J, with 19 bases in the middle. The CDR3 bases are TGCAGTGCTAGAGATTCACAGGAGGGCGGTGGGGAGACCCAGTACTTC. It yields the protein CSARDSQEGGGETQYF.

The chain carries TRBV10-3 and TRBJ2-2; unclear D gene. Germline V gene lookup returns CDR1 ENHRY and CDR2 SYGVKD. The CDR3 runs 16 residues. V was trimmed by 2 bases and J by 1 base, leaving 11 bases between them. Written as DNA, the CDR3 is TGTGCCATCAGTGAGACGCGGTCGATGAACACCGGGGAGCTGTTTTTT. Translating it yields CAISETRSMNTGELFF.

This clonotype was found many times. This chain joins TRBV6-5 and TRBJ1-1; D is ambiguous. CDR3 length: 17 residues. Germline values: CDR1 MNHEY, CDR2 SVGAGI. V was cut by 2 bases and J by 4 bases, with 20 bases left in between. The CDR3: CASSYGSSGVRRTEAFF. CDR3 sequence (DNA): TGTGCCAGCAGTTACGGATCGAGTGGAGTCCGACGCACTGAAGCTTTCTTT.

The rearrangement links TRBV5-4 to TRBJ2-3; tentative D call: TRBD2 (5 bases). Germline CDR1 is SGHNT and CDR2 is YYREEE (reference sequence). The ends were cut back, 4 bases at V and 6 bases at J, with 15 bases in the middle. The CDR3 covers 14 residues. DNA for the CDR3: TGTGCCAGCAGCCCAACCGGGGTGGCGGATACGCAGTATTTT. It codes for CASSPTGVADTQYF.

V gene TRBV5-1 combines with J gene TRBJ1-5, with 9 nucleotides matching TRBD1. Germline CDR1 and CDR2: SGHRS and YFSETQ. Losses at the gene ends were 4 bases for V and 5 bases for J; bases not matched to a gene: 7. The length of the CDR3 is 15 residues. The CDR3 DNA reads TGCGCCAGCAGCGCCACAGGGGGCGCGGATCAGCCCCAGCATTTT. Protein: CASSATGGADQPQHF.

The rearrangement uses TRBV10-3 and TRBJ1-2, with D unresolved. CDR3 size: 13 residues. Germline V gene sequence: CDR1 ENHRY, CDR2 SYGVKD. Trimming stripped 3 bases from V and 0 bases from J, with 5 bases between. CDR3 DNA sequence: TGTGCCATCAGTGATTCAGCTAACTATGGCTACACCTTC. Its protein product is CAISDSANYGYTF.

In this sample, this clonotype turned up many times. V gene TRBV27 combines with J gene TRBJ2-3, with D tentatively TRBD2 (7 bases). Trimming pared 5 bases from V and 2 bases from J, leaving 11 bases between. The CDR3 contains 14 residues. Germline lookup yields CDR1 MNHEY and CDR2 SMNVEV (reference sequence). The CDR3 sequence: CASSPGGLTDTQYF. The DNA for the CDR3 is TGTGCCAGCAGTCCCGGGGGGCTCACAGATACGCAGTATTTT.

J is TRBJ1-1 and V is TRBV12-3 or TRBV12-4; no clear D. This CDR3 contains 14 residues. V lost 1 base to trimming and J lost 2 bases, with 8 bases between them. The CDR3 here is CASSLVGFNTEAFF. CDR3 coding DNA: TGTGCCAGCAGTTTAGTAGGGTTTAACACTGAAGCTTTCTTT.

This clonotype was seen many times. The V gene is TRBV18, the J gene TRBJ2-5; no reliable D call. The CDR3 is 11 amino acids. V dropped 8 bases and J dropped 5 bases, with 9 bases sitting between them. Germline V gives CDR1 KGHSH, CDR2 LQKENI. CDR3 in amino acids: CASSPRETQYF. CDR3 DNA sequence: TGTGCCAGCAGCCCCAGGGAGACCCAGTACTTC. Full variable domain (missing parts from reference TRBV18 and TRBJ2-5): NAGVMQNPRHLVRRRGQEARLRCSPMKGHSHVYWYRQLPEEGLKFMVYLQKENIIDESGMPKERFSAEFPKEGPSILRIQQVVRGDSAAYFCASSPRETQYFGPGTRLLVL.

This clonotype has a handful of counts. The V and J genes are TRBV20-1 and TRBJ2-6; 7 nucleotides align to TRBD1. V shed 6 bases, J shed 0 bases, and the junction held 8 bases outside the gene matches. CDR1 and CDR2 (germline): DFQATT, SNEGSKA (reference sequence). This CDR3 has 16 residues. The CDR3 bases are TGCAGTGCAGACGGACAGGCGTACTCTGGGGCCAACGTCCTGACTTTC. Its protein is CSADGQAYSGANVLTF.

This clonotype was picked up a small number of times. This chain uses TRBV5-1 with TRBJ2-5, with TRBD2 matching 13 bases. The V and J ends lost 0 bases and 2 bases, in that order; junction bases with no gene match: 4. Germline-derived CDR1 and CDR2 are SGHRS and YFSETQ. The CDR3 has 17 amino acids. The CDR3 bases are TGCGCCAGCAGCTTGGGGCAACTAGCGGGAGGGCAAGAGACCCAGTACTTC. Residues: CASSLGQLAGGQETQYF.

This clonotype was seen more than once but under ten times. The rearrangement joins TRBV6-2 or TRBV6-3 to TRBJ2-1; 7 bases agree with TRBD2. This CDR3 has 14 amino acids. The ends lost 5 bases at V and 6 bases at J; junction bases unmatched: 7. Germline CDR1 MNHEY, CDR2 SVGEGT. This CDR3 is CASSERLAGNEQFF. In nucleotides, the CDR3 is TGTGCCAGCAGTGAACGACTAGCAGGCAATGAGCAGTTCTTC.

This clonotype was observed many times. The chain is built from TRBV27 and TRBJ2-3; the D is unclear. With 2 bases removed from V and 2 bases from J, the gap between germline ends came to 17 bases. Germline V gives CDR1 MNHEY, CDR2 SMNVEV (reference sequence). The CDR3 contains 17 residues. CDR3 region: CASSLGFVSALTDTQYF. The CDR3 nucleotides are TGTGCCAGCAGTTTAGGCTTTGTGTCCGCCCTCACAGATACGCAGTATTTT.

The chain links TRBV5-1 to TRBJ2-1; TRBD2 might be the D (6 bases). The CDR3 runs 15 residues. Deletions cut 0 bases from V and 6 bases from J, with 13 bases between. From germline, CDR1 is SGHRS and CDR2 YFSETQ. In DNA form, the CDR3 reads TGCGCCAGCAGCTTGGACGGAGCAGCGGGCAATGAGCAGTTCTTC. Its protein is CASSLDGAAGNEQFF.

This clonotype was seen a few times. The CDR3 region has the DNA TGTGCCAGCAGTTACTATGGGGGGTCCGGGCCCCAGCATTTT. This codes for CASSYYGGSGPQHF. The chain combines TRBV6-2 or TRBV6-3 with TRBJ1-5, with D perhaps matching TRBD1 (5 bases). The CDR3 is made up of 14 amino acids. CDR1 and CDR2 from the germline V gene are MNHEY and SVGEGT. V was trimmed by 1 base and J by 9 bases, leaving 13 bases between them.

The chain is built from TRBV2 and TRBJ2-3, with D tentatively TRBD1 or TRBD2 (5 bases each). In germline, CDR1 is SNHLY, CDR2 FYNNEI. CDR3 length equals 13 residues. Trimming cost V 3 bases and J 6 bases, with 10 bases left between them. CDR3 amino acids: CASSDGGGDTQYF. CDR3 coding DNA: TGTGCCAGCAGTGACGGTGGGGGTGATACGCAGTATTTT.

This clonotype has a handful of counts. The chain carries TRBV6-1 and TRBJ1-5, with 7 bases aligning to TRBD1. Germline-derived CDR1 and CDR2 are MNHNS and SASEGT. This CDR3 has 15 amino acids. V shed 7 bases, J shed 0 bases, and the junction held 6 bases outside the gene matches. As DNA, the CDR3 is TGTGCCAGCAACGACAGGGCCCTTAGCAATCAGCCCCAGCATTTT. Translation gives CASNDRALSNQPQHF.

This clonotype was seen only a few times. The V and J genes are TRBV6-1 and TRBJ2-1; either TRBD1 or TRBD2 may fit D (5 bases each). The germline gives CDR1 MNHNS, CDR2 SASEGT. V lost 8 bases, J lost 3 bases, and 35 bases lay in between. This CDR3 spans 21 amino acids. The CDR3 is CASGGWTGALEEPYYYNEQFF. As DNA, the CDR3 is TGTGCCAGCGGGGGATGGACCGGCGCCCTAGAGGAGCCCTACTACTACAATGAGCAGTTCTTC.

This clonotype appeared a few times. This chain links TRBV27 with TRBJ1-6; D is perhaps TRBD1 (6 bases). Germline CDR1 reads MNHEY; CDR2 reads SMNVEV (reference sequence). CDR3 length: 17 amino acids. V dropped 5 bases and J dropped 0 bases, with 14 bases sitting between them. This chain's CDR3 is CASSIGTPSSYNSPLHF. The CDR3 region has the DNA TGTGCCAGCAGTATTGGGACACCGAGCTCCTATAATTCACCCCTCCACTTT.

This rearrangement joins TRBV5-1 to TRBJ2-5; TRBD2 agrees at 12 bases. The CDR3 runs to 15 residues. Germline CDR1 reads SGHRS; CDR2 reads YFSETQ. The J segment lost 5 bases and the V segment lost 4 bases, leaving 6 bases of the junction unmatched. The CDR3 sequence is CASSTGLAGMETQYF. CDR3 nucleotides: TGCGCCAGCAGCACAGGACTAGCGGGAATGGAGACCCAGTACTTC. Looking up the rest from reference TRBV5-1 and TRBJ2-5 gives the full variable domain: KAGVTQTPRYLIKTRGQQVTLSCSPISGHRSVSWYQQTPGQGLQFLFEYFSETQRNKGNFPGRFSGRQFSNSRSEMNVSTLELGDSALYLCASSTGLAGMETQYFGPGTRLLVL.

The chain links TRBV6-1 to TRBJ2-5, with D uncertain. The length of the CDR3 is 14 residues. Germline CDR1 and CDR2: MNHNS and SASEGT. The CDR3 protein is CATTLGRTKETQYF. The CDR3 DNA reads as TGTGCAACCACGCTCGGCCGAACTAAAGAGACCCAGTACTTC.